Below, 6 T cell receptor beta chains from the same sample are listed, as sequenced in a study of T-cell memory formation after mild COVID-19. TCRdb processed the 5' RACE reads anew with MiXCR; each CDR3 protein has one entry. The repertoire holds 110,000 to 150,000 distinct CDR3 sequences, with around 14% as singletons. Material: PBMCs or a T cell subset sorted from them (not recorded which). Receptors originate from an adult woman who had mild COVID-19 (a few samples of this study predate the infection). Cell type and time point are not known.

This chain joins TRBV6-2 or TRBV6-3 and TRBJ2-1; unclear D gene. In germline, CDR1 is MNHEY, CDR2 SVGEGT. Trimming cost V 2 bases and J 0 bases, with 11 bases left between them. The CDR3 covers 16 residues. The CDR3 nucleotides read TGTGCCAGCAGTTACGATCGGCACACCTCCTACAATGAGCAGTTCTTC. Translation gives CASSYDRHTSYNEQFF.

This chain joins TRBV6-2 or TRBV6-3 and TRBJ2-1; 11 bases are a match to TRBD2. The ends lost 2 bases at V and 3 bases at J; junction bases unmatched: 3. Germline V gives CDR1 MNHEY, CDR2 SVGEGT. There are 16 residues in the CDR3. In nucleotides, the CDR3 is TGTGCCAGCAGTTACGATGGGACTAGCGGCTACAATGAGCAGTTCTTC. Translated, it gives CASSYDGTSGYNEQFF.

This clonotype has a handful of counts. An end of the junction does not agree with germline; a read error may underlie this. The rearrangement joins TRBV6-2 or TRBV6-3 to TRBJ1-2; tentatively, D is TRBD1 (5 bases). This CDR3 has 12 amino acids. The V gene's germline CDR1 is MNHEY and CDR2 SVGEGT. The CDR3 DNA follows: TGCGCCGCAGGGTCTCCGGTCTATGGCTACACCTTC. It specifies CAAGSPVYGYTF.

This clonotype was counted only a few times. The gene calls are TRBV6-2 or TRBV6-3 and TRBJ1-2; TRBD1 agrees at 7 bases. Germline V gives CDR1 MNHEY, CDR2 SVGEGT. The V and J ends lost 4 bases and 5 bases, in that order; junction bases with no gene match: 7. The CDR3 has 14 residues. In DNA form, the CDR3 reads TGTGCCAGCAGTTTAGAGGGACAGTTATATGGCTACACCTTC. This translates into CASSLEGQLYGYTF.

The rearrangement links TRBV6-5 to TRBJ2-5, with 14 bases fitting TRBD2. The V gene end was trimmed by 6 bases and the J gene end by 6 bases; junction bases not matched to a gene: 6. The CDR3 extends over 15 amino acids. Germline lookup yields CDR1 MNHEY and CDR2 SVGAGI. CDR3 sequence (DNA): TGTGCCAGCAGAGAGACTAGCGGGGGGGCGAAGACCCAGTACTTC. Protein sequence: CASRETSGGAKTQYF.

The sample holds a few counts of this clonotype. The J gene is TRBJ1-1, the V gene TRBV5-6; D ambiguous. CDR1 is SGHDT, CDR2 YYEEEE, per germline. V was clipped by 0 bases and J by 1 base, with 7 bases between them. CDR3 length equals 14 residues. In nucleotides, the CDR3 is TGTGCCAGCAGCTTGGGGCAGTGGAACACTGAAGCTTTCTTT. Protein: CASSLGQWNTEAFF.